A single sample is the source of the 10 T cell receptor beta chains below, sequenced in a study of technical replicates of blood from a few donors. Generated by immunoSEQ multiplex PCR, the TCRdb table keeps only in-frame clones and is missing some. The data contain about 99,000 clones, about 96% of them seen just once; the ten biggest clones take up 0.21%. What was sequenced was T cells isolated from PBMCs. These receptors came from a human donor in good health.

The rearrangement uses TRBV2 and TRBJ2-5; D unclear. Germline lookup yields CDR1 SNHLY and CDR2 FYNNEI. V dropped 1 base and J dropped 7 bases, with 10 bases sitting between them. CDR3 length: 13 amino acids. CDR3 nucleotide sequence: TGTGCCAGCAGTGAAGAACAGATCGGGACCCAGTACTTC. This gives the protein CASSEEQIGTQYF.

The V and J genes are TRBV20-1 and TRBJ2-3, with D perhaps TRBD2 (6 bases). Germline CDR1 and CDR2: DFQATT and SNEGSKA (reference sequence). The V end lost 6 bases, the J end lost 6 bases, and 7 bases lay between the germline ends. The CDR3 totals 10 residues. CDR3 nucleotides: TGCAGTGCGGCGGGGGATACGCAGTATTTT. Translated, it gives CSAAGDTQYF.

This clone was counted a single time. The V call is TRBV19, the J call TRBJ1-2; 7 positions match TRBD1. Germline V gene sequence: CDR1 LNHDA, CDR2 SQIVND (reference sequence). The J segment lost 4 bases and the V segment lost 6 bases, leaving 5 bases of the junction unmatched. This CDR3 contains 13 residues. CDR3 DNA: TGTGCCAGTAGCCTCGGGACAGCCTATGGCTACACCTTC. Its protein is CASSLGTAYGYTF.

CDR3 protein: CASSWRGEGDTEAFF. CDR3 nucleotides: TGTGCCAGCAGCTGGAGGGGGGAGGGGGACACTGAAGCTTTCTTT. This chain uses TRBV13 with TRBJ1-1; D might be TRBD1 (6 bases). CDR1 and CDR2 from the germline V gene are PRHDT and FYEKMQ (reference sequence). Trimming took 4 bases from V and 3 from J, leaving 15 bases between them. CDR3 length: 15 residues.

The chain employs TRBV11-2 and TRBJ2-7; perhaps TRBD1 as D (5 bases). The V and J ends lost 5 bases and 3 bases respectively, with 17 bases between them. Germline V gives CDR1 SGHAT, CDR2 FQNNGV. The CDR3 is 15 amino acids. CDR3 sequence reads: CASSPIQGALYEQYF. CDR3 coding DNA: TGTGCCAGCAGCCCAATCCAGGGTGCCCTCTACGAGCAGTACTTC.

The gene calls are TRBV7-9 and TRBJ2-5; 9 bases map to TRBD1. Germline CDR1 SEHNR, CDR2 FQNEAQ (reference sequence). CDR3 length: 16 residues. The V gene end was trimmed by 1 base and the J gene end by 6 bases; junction bases not matched to a gene: 9. CDR3 sequence reads: CASSLGAQGAVKTQYF. The DNA of the CDR3 is TGTGCCAGCAGCTTAGGGGCACAGGGGGCCGTAAAGACCCAGTACTTC.

The gene calls are TRBV7-8 and TRBJ1-1; 7 nucleotides line up with TRBD1. V lost 5 bases to trimming and J lost 5 bases; unmatched junction nucleotides: 8. Germline CDR1 is SGHVS and CDR2 is FQNEAQ. This CDR3 has 14 amino acids. CDR3 sequence: CASSPKRGQTEAFF. The CDR3 bases are TGTGCCAGCAGCCCAAAAAGGGGGCAAACTGAAGCTTTCTTT.

The chain has TRBV15 and TRBJ2-6, with D maybe TRBD1 (6 bases). CDR3 length: 17 amino acids. Germline assignment: CDR1 LNHNV and CDR2 YYDKDF (reference sequence). V lost 3 bases and J lost 0, with 12 bases in between. The CDR3 sequence: CATSSRQGTSGANVLTF. The CDR3, as DNA: TGTGCCACCAGCAGTCGTCAGGGGACCTCTGGGGCCAACGTCCTGACTTTC.

The chain has TRBV27 and TRBJ2-5, with TRBD2 matching 12 bases. Unmatched junction bases numbered 8, after V lost 8 bases and J lost 4 bases. This CDR3 spans 15 amino acids. CDR1 is MNHEY and CDR2 is SMNVEV in the germline V gene (reference sequence). The CDR3 nucleotides read TGTGCCAGCTTGCCTAGCGGGAGGGCCGGAGAGACCCAGTACTTC. Translation: CASLPSGRAGETQYF.

This clone was recorded only once. This rearrangement joins TRBV6-5 to TRBJ1-6; D perhaps matches TRBD1 (5 bases). From germline, CDR1 is MNHEY and CDR2 SVGAGI. The CDR3 has 14 residues. Trimming shortened V by 2 bases and J by 9 bases, and 11 bases separated the two germline ends. CDR3 in amino acids: CASSYGGGISPLHF. Here the CDR3 DNA reads TGTGCCAGCAGTTACGGGGGAGGTATTTCACCCCTCCACTTT.